This T cell receptor (beta chain) was obtained from a study of T cells in Graves' hyperthyroidism and ophthalmopathy. Background on the study: Sampling of peripheral blood happened at initial diagnosis, prior to any treatment.

Per germline, CDR1 ENHRY and CDR2 SYGVKD. CDR3 length: 15 residues. V lost 2 bases, J lost 8 bases, and 8 bases stayed unmatched. The cohort's ophthalmopathy patients, a group with duration under 3 months, had a Clinical Activity Score of at least 3 and a NOSPECS grade of at least 4. Uncontrolled infection, other autoimmune disease, pregnancy or lactation led to exclusion. RNA transcripts gave rise to amplified TCR beta CDR3 regions. Primed by the HTBI set, a first-round RT-PCR was run on the TCR CDR3. TCRdb processed the multiplex PCR reads anew with MiXCR; each CDR3 protein has one entry. The repertoire holds under 300,000 distinct CDR3 sequences, with approximately 23% as singletons. The study, taken as a whole, reports: A 13 V-J model separated ophthalmopathy from stable hyperthyroidism.

Concerning this clonotype itself: Its specificity is unknown. This could be a read error, since a much larger clone is one nucleotide away.

The V and J genes are TRBV10-3 and TRBJ2-1; 8 bases are shared with TRBD1. The specimen sequenced was blood. This clonotype was obtained from a man aged 30 to 45 with Graves' ophthalmopathy. This chain's CDR3 is CAISETGHRGDEQFF. CDR3 nucleotide sequence: TGTGCCATCAGTGAGACCGGGCACAGGGGGGATGAGCAGTTCTTC.